What follows are 22 T cell receptor beta chains derived from one specimen sequenced in a study of shared clonotypes between healthy human individuals. Assay used: immunoSEQ multiplex PCR; TCRdb lists only in-frame clones, some missing. The table lists 1,400,000 or so clones, approximately 98.5% of them singletons. The specimen was naive CD4+ T cells sorted from blood. Subset given: CD45RA+ positively selected. These receptors were taken from a man aged 25 to 40 in good health.

This clone was counted a single time. V gene TRBV6-1 combines with J gene TRBJ1-5; D is ambiguous. The CDR3 length is 11 residues. Germline V gene lookup returns CDR1 MNHNS and CDR2 SASEGT. Trimming cost V 8 bases and J 2 bases, with 4 bases left between them. CDR3 coding DNA: TGTGCCAGCCCCGGCAATCAGCCCCAGCATTTT. Its translation is CASPGNQPQHF.

The V gene is TRBV6-1, the J gene TRBJ1-1; maybe TRBD1 (6 bases). This CDR3 contains 15 residues. Germline CDR1 and CDR2: MNHNS and SASEGT. Trimming shortened V by 2 bases and J by 5 bases, and 15 bases separated the two germline ends. CDR3 bases: TGTGCCAGCAGTGAATTAGGGGGAGGAAGTACTGAAGCTTTCTTT. Its translation: CASSELGGGSTEAFF.

The rearrangement uses TRBV5-1 and TRBJ1-2; 8 bases are a match to TRBD1. V was pared by 0 bases and J by 1 base, with 2 bases of the junction left unmatched. This CDR3 has 15 residues. Germline CDR1 and CDR2: SGHRS and YFSETQ. The CDR3 nucleotides are TGCGCCAGCAGCTTGGACAGGGGGTTTAACTATGGCTACACCTTC. Protein: CASSLDRGFNYGYTF.

This clone was observed a single time. The chain links TRBV9 to TRBJ2-2, with TRBD2 identical over 15 bases. This CDR3 spans 18 amino acids. V was pared by 4 bases and J by 6 bases, with 10 bases of the junction left unmatched. Germline assignment: CDR1 SGDLS and CDR2 YYNGEE. The CDR3, as DNA: TGTGCCAGCAGCTCTACCGGGACTAGCGGGAGGAGGGCCGGGGAGCTGTTTTTT. Translated, it gives CASSSTGTSGRRAGELFF.

The count of this clone is one. The chain couples TRBV5-1 to TRBJ2-1, with D possibly matching TRBD2 (5 bases). Germline loops: CDR1 SGHRS, CDR2 YFSETQ. Between the trimmed V and J ends, which lost 2 bases and 9 bases, there was a span of 15 bases. This CDR3 has 14 amino acids. CDR3 bases: TGCGCCAGCAGCTTCAGGTCAGGAGAGGGTGAGCAGTTCTTC. Translated: CASSFRSGEGEQFF.

The chain carries TRBV18 and TRBJ1-5; D gene uncertain. This CDR3 has 13 amino acids. The germline V gene has CDR1 KGHSH and CDR2 LQKENI. Trimming pared 1 base from V and 5 bases from J, leaving 6 bases between. DNA for the CDR3: TGTGCCAGCTCACCACAGGAATATCAGCCCCAGCATTTT. The encoded protein is CASSPQEYQPQHF.

The J gene is TRBJ2-1, the V gene TRBV7-8, with a possible D match to TRBD1 (5 bases). With 0 bases removed from V and 6 bases from J, the gap between germline ends came to 15 bases. In germline, CDR1 is SGHVS, CDR2 FQNEAQ. The CDR3 extends over 16 amino acids. As DNA, the CDR3 is TGTGCCAGCAGCTTAGCGTTGAGCAGGGTGGGCAATGAGCAGTTCTTC. Translated, it gives CASSLALSRVGNEQFF. Variable domain in full (rest from reference TRBV7-8 and TRBJ2-1): GAGVSQSPRYKVAKRGQDVALRCDPISGHVSLFWYQQALGQGPEFLTYFQNEAQLDKSGLPSDRFFAERPEGSVSTLKIQRTQQEDSAVYLCASSLALSRVGNEQFFGPGTRLTVL.

This chain connects TRBV6-5 to TRBJ2-5; TRBD1 matches 9 bases. Germline CDR1 MNHEY, CDR2 SVGAGI. CDR3 length: 15 amino acids. The V segment lost 4 bases and the J segment 5 bases; nucleotides outside the gene matches: 8. The CDR3 DNA reads as TGTGCCAGCAGTTTCACAGGGGGCGCGGGGGAGACCCAGTACTTC. Protein: CASSFTGGAGETQYF.

The chain joins TRBV7-9 to TRBJ2-5; D remains unclear. This CDR3 has 15 amino acids. V was cut by 5 bases and J by 2 bases, with 15 bases left in between. Per the germline V gene, CDR1 is SEHNR and CDR2 is FQNEAQ (reference sequence). CDR3 in amino acids: CASSAPARLQETQYF. In nucleotides, the CDR3 is TGTGCCAGCAGCGCCCCGGCCCGGCTACAAGAGACCCAGTACTTC.

The DNA for the CDR3 is TGTGCCAGCAGCTTGGGCCTCGCCCAGGGCTACACCTTC. Translated, it gives CASSLGLAQGYTF. This chain connects TRBV7-2 to TRBJ1-2; D gene ambiguous. Germline V CDR1 and CDR2: SGHTA, FQGNSA. The CDR3 consists of 13 residues. The ends were cut back, 3 bases at V and 8 bases at J, with 13 bases in the middle.

Concerning this clone itself: Because the CDR3's place on the DNA is in doubt, the DNA is left out and the CDR3 is given as listed by TCRdb. The chain is built from TRBV18 and TRBJ2-6. The CDR3 has 16 residues if both end residues are counted. CDR1 is KGHSH and CDR2 is LQKENI in the germline V gene. CDR3: CASSPLSGPGANVLTF.

This clone occurred once. V usage is TRBV19 and J usage is TRBJ2-5; D is possibly TRBD2 (7 bases). CDR1 and CDR2 (germline): LNHDA, SQIVND (reference sequence). The length of the CDR3 is 14 residues. V was clipped by 6 bases and J by 7 bases, with 18 bases between them. CDR3: CASSLAGADGTQYF. CDR3 in DNA: TGTGCCAGTAGCCTCGCGGGGGCGGATGGGACCCAGTACTTC.

The rearrangement uses TRBV7-6 and TRBJ2-1; D is perhaps TRBD2 (6 bases). Germline CDR1 SGHVS, CDR2 FNYEAQ. This CDR3 has 15 amino acids. With 1 base removed from V and 3 bases from J, the gap between germline ends came to 10 bases. The CDR3 protein is CASSLEPGLYNEQFF. The DNA for the CDR3 is TGTGCCAGCAGCTTAGAACCGGGACTCTACAATGAGCAGTTCTTC.

The chain has TRBV18 and TRBJ1-1; D may be TRBD1 (5 bases). V was pared by 5 bases and J by 5 bases, with 9 bases between. The CDR3 is made up of 12 amino acids. CDR1 KGHSH and CDR2 LQKENI come from the germline V gene. The CDR3 spells CASSGGGTEAFF. The CDR3 DNA reads as TGTGCCAGCTCAGGGGGGGGAACTGAAGCTTTCTTT.

Regarding this clone: This sample includes further DNA sequences coding for the same CDR3. The rearrangement uses TRBV5-1 and TRBJ2-7; a possible D gene is TRBD1 (5 bases). Trimming stripped 0 bases from V and 2 bases from J, with 6 bases between. This CDR3 comprises 13 residues. Germline-derived CDR1 and CDR2 are SGHRS and YFSETQ. The CDR3 nucleotides read TGCGCCAGCAGCTTGGGGGGCCCCTACGAGCAGTACTTC. Translation gives CASSLGGPYEQYF.

The chain couples TRBV10-3 to TRBJ1-5; TRBD1 is a possible D gene (6 bases). The CDR3 is 15 amino acids. Deletions cut 7 bases from V and 1 base from J, with 14 bases between. Per germline, CDR1 ENHRY and CDR2 SYGVKD. CDR3 in DNA: TGTGCCATCACCCAGGGGACGGGGAGCAATCAGCCCCAGCATTTT. Its translation is CAITQGTGSNQPQHF.

The chain couples TRBV19 to TRBJ2-7; D gene ambiguous. Trimming took 4 bases from V and 9 from J, leaving 16 bases between them. Germline CDR1 reads LNHDA; CDR2 reads SQIVND (reference sequence). The CDR3 totals 13 residues. CDR3 region: CASSTQYPGWQYF. For the CDR3, the DNA is TGTGCCAGTAGTACCCAGTACCCCGGATGGCAGTACTTC.

This rearrangement joins TRBV29-1 to TRBJ2-7; 7 bases are a match to TRBD2. CDR1 SQVTM and CDR2 ANQGSEA come from the germline V gene. CDR3 length equals 15 residues. With V trimmed by 7 bases and J by 4 bases, 16 bases remained unmatched. The CDR3 here is CSATRGAGEGYEQYF. As DNA, the CDR3 is TGCAGCGCAACTCGAGGTGCGGGAGAAGGGTACGAGCAGTACTTC.

The J gene is TRBJ2-7, the V gene TRBV10-3; 8 positions match TRBD1. Per germline, CDR1 ENHRY and CDR2 SYGVKD. The V gene end was trimmed by 7 bases and the J gene end by 7 bases; junction bases not matched to a gene: 6. CDR3 length equals 12 residues. CDR3 sequence reads: CAITQGAGEQYF. The CDR3 DNA follows: TGTGCCATCACGCAGGGGGCAGGGGAGCAGTACTTC.

The chain joins TRBV25-1 to TRBJ2-7; the match to TRBD2 covers 7 bases. This CDR3 has 15 amino acids. V lost 5 bases to trimming and J lost 6 bases; unmatched junction nucleotides: 13. CDR1 is MGHDK, CDR2 SYGVNS, per germline. The CDR3 coding sequence is TGTGCCAGCAGTATGAACGGTGGGAGGGCCCCCGAGCAGTACTTC. The encoded protein is CASSMNGGRAPEQYF.

V is TRBV4-1 and J is TRBJ2-7; D possibly matches TRBD1 or TRBD2 (5 bases each). V lost 1 base and J 3 bases, leaving 16 bases between the germline ends. Germline V lookup: CDR1 MGHRA, CDR2 YSYEKL. This CDR3 is 16 amino acids long. CDR3 sequence (DNA): TGCGCCAGCAGCCAAGGGACCCGGGGCCTGTACTACGAGCAGTACTTC. Translated, it gives CASSQGTRGLYYEQYF.

This rearrangement joins TRBV7-9 to TRBJ2-7, with D uncertain. Germline CDR1 reads SEHNR; CDR2 reads FQNEAQ (reference sequence). The CDR3 contains 13 residues. V was trimmed by 1 base and J by 5 bases, leaving 9 bases between them. CDR3 region: CASSLVKGNEQYF. CDR3 DNA sequence: TGTGCCAGCAGCTTAGTCAAAGGGAACGAGCAGTACTTC.